One T cell receptor (beta chain) is described in this entry. Its antigen is undetermined. The length of the CDR3 is 16 residues. Trimming removed 5 bases from V and 3 bases from J; junction bases left unmatched: 11. Peripheral blood genomic DNA, not sorted cells or RNA, was the template. This sample was taken from a study of T cell repertoires in aging, cancer and after chemotherapy. Study background: Glioblastoma patients receiving temozolomide-based therapy gave paired samples before and after chemotherapy. Study findings and constraints: Rebound thymic output was suggested by rising median generation probability during chemotherapy in each cancer cohort. Loss of evenness, beyond lost richness, contributed to age-related TCR diversity decline in cancer patients.

TRB rearrangements spanning V, D and J were amplified using mixed TRB-A/B primers. Each CDR3 protein is one row after TCRdb ran MiXCR on the multiplex PCR reads. The sample lists 5,500 to 7,000 distinct CDR3 sequences; approximately 49% were seen once. The specimen sequenced was blood. This receptor was taken from a human donor with a solid tumor. This chain links TRBV5-3 with TRBJ2-3, with TRBD2 identical over 8 bases. TRBV5-3 qualifies as an ORF whose function is uncertain. This CDR3 reads CARRKKRERGTDTQYF. For the CDR3, the DNA is TGTGCCAGAAGGAAGAAGCGGGAGAGGGGAACAGATACGCAGTATTTT.